The entry that follows covers one TCR beta chain sequence. Membership in each cohort depended on participant-reported clinical history. Two negative PCRs, clearance, or symptom resolution had been documented for recovered Cohort 3 donors. Only in-frame clones appear in the TCRdb table, and some are missing; sequencing was by immunoSEQ multiplex PCR. The profile shows 300,000 to 350,000 clones, around nine tenths of them singletons. The V gene end was trimmed by 7 bases and the J gene end by 7 bases; junction bases not matched to a gene: 12. CDR1 is SNHLY and CDR2 is FYNNEI in the germline V gene. The CDR3 sequence is 16 residues long. The data are from a study of blood T cell repertoires in COVID-19.

The receptor's source is a man aged 25 to 45 who had recovered from COVID-19. The rearrangement links TRBV2 to TRBJ2-7; TRBD2 matches 14 bases. The sample was PBMCs or T cells enriched from blood (not recorded which). CDR3 bases: TGTGCCAGCAAGGGACTAGCGGGGGACGCCCTTCGGGAGCAGTACTTC. It yields the protein CASKGLAGDALREQYF.